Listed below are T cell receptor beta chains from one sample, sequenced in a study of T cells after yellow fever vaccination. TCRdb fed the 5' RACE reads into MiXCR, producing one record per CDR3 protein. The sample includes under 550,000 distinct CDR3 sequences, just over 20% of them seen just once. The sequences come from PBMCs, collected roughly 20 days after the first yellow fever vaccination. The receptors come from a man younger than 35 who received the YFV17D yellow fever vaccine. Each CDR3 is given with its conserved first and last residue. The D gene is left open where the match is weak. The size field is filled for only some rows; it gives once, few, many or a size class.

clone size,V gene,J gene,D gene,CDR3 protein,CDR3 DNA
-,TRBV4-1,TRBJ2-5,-,CASSQVGAARVTQYF,TGCGCCAGCAGCCAAGTGGGGGCGGCAAGAGTGACCCAGTACTTC
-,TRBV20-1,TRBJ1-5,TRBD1,CSARDRFNQPQHF,TGCAGTGCTAGGGACAGGTTTAATCAGCCCCAGCATTTT
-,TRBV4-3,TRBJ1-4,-,CASSQGAANEKLFF,TGCGCCAGCAGCCAGGGGGCGGCTAATGAAAAACTGTTTTTT
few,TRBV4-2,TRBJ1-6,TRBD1,CASSQTGNSPLHF,TGTGCCAGCAGCCAGACAGGGAACTCACCCCTCCACTTT
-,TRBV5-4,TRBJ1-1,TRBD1,CASSFNRGLTEAFF,TGTGCCAGCAGCTTCAACAGGGGGCTGACTGAAGCTTTCTTT
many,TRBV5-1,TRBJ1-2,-,CASSLAGAPNYGYTF,TGCGCCAGCAGCTTGGCAGGGGCTCCCAACTATGGCTACACCTTC
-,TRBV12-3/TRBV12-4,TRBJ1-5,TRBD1,CASSFGQVAQPQHF,TGTGCCAGCAGTTTCGGACAGGTAGCGCAGCCCCAGCATTTT
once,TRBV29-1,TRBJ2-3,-,CSVAPLTTQYF,TGCAGCGTGGCTCCGTTAACTACGCAGTATTTT
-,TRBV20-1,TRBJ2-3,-,CSGVGGGTDTQYF,TGCAGTGGTGTGGGCGGGGGCACAGATACGCAGTATTTT
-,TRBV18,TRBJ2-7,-,CASSPNPTVSYEQYF,TGTGCCAGCTCACCAAACCCGACGGTCTCCTACGAGCAGTACTTC
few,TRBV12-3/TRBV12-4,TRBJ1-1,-,CASSLILERDRSEAFF,-
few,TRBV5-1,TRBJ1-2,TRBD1,CASRLGTGGIYGYTF,TGCGCCAGCAGACTCGGGACAGGGGGTATCTATGGCTACACCTTC
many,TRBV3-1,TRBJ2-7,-,CASSRGQSSYEQYF,TGTGCCAGCAGCCGAGGACAGAGCTCCTACGAGCAGTACTTC
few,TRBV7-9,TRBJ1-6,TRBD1,CASRTTGTGLIRSPLHF,TGTGCCAGCAGGACCACCGGGACAGGACTGATTCGCTCACCCCTCCACTTT
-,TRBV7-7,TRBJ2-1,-,CASSSIISSYNEQFF,TGTGCCAGCAGCTCGATCATTAGCTCCTACAATGAGCAGTTCTTC
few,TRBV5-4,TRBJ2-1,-,CASRIGGRSYNEQFF,TGTGCCAGCAGGATCGGGGGGCGCTCCTACAATGAGCAGTTCTTC